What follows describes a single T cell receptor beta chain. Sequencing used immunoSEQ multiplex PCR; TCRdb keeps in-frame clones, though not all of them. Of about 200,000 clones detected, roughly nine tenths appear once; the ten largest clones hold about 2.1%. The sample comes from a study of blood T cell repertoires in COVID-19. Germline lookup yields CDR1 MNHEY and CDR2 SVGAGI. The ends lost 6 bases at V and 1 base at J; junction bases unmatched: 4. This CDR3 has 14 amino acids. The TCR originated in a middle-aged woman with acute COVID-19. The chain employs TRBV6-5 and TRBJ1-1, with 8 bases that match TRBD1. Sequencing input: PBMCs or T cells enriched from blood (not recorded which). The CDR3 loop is CASRTGEANTEAFF. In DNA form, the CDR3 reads TGTGCCAGCAGGACAGGGGAAGCGAACACTGAAGCTTTCTTT.